These T cell receptor beta chains were read from a single sample in a study of blood T cell repertoires in COVID-19. The protocol was immunoSEQ multiplex PCR, while the TCRdb copy is restricted to in-frame clones and leaves out a portion. Among about 61,000 clones listed, 88% were seen once. Sequencing was performed on peripheral blood. The receptors originated from a woman aged 45-65 years with active or convalescent COVID-19. The CDR3 runs from the conserved cysteine through the conserved F or W. The D gene is left open where the match is weak. Clone size appears in some rows only: once, few, many, or a class for an expanded clone.

v_call: TRBV25-1; j_call: TRBJ2-7; clone_size: once; d_call: TRBD1; cdr3_aa: CASSELVFRTGTIRPQYF; cdr3_nt: TGTGCCAGCAGTGAATTAGTGTTCAGGACAGGCACGATCCGTCCGCAGTACTTC
v_call: TRBV19; j_call: TRBJ2-1; clone_size: -; d_call: TRBD2; cdr3_aa: CASSQVAGGPYNEQFF; cdr3_nt: TGTGCCAGTAGTCAGGTGGCGGGAGGTCCCTACAATGAGCAGTTCTTC
v_call: TRBV29-1; j_call: TRBJ1-5; clone_size: -; d_call: -; cdr3_aa: CSVGRSNQPQHF; cdr3_nt: TGCAGCGTTGGGCGGAGCAATCAGCCCCAGCATTTT
v_call: TRBV5-1; j_call: TRBJ2-7; clone_size: -; d_call: TRBD1; cdr3_aa: CASRARTGVDYEQYF; cdr3_nt: TGCGCCAGCAGAGCCCGGACAGGGGTTGACTACGAGCAGTACTTC
v_call: TRBV9; j_call: TRBJ1-5; clone_size: -; d_call: TRBD1; cdr3_aa: CASSAGTGNQPQHF; cdr3_nt: TGTGCCAGCAGCGCTGGGACAGGGAATCAGCCCCAGCATTTT
v_call: TRBV18; j_call: TRBJ1-1; clone_size: -; d_call: TRBD1; cdr3_aa: CASSPGTENTEAFF; cdr3_nt: TGTGCCAGCTCACCAGGGACAGAGAACACTGAAGCTTTCTTT
v_call: TRBV16; j_call: TRBJ1-4; clone_size: once; d_call: -; cdr3_aa: CASTPTGLIPTNEKLFF; cdr3_nt: TGTGCCAGCACCCCGACGGGACTCATTCCAACTAATGAAAAACTGTTTTTT
v_call: TRBV5-1; j_call: TRBJ1-4; clone_size: -; d_call: TRBD1; cdr3_aa: CASSSEDRVNEKLFF; cdr3_nt: TGCGCCAGCAGCTCCGAGGACAGGGTGAATGAAAAACTGTTTTTT
v_call: TRBV5-1; j_call: TRBJ1-1; clone_size: -; d_call: -; cdr3_aa: CASSLGWQTEAFF; cdr3_nt: TGCGCCAGCAGCTTGGGGTGGCAGACAGAAGCTTTCTTT
v_call: TRBV7-2; j_call: TRBJ1-1; clone_size: once; d_call: TRBD1; cdr3_aa: CASSLRGQGGGWDTEAFF; cdr3_nt: TGTGCCAGCAGCTTAAGGGGACAGGGAGGTGGTTGGGACACTGAAGCTTTCTTT
v_call: TRBV19; j_call: TRBJ1-2; clone_size: -; d_call: -; cdr3_aa: CASSTRSGGFYTGYTF; cdr3_nt: TGTGCCAGTAGTACCCGAAGTGGAGGGTTCTATACTGGCTACACCTTC
v_call: TRBV18; j_call: TRBJ2-7; clone_size: -; d_call: TRBD1; cdr3_aa: CASSPLEFGTGNHEQYF; cdr3_nt: TGTGCCAGCTCACCACTTGAGTTCGGGACAGGGAACCACGAGCAGTACTTC
v_call: TRBV5-1; j_call: TRBJ2-7; clone_size: -; d_call: TRBD2; cdr3_aa: CASSLATSGRALSYEQYF; cdr3_nt: TGCGCCAGCAGCTTGGCCACTAGCGGGAGGGCCCTCTCCTACGAGCAGTACTTC
v_call: TRBV7-9; j_call: TRBJ2-1; clone_size: -; d_call: -; cdr3_aa: CASSLGGMHEWSSYNEQFF; cdr3_nt: TGTGCCAGCAGCTTAGGCGGGATGCACGAATGGAGCTCCTACAATGAGCAGTTCTTC
v_call: TRBV19; j_call: TRBJ1-2; clone_size: -; d_call: TRBD1; cdr3_aa: CASSTTGGAFYGYTF; cdr3_nt: TGTGCCAGTAGTACCACAGGGGGCGCCTTCTATGGCTACACCTTC
v_call: TRBV4-2; j_call: TRBJ1-1; clone_size: -; d_call: -; cdr3_aa: CASSQYGLPTTGAFF; cdr3_nt: TGTGCCAGCAGCCAATACGGCCTCCCGACGACCGGGGCTTTCTTT
v_call: TRBV29-1; j_call: TRBJ1-1; clone_size: -; d_call: TRBD1; cdr3_aa: CSVPQGNRGSNEAFF; cdr3_nt: TGCAGCGTCCCACAAGGTAACAGGGGGTCGAATGAAGCTTTCTTT
v_call: TRBV6-1; j_call: TRBJ2-6; clone_size: -; d_call: TRBD1; cdr3_aa: CASSGDSYSGANVLTF; cdr3_nt: TGTGCCAGCAGTGGGGACAGTTACTCTGGGGCCAACGTCCTGACTTTC
v_call: TRBV5-5; j_call: TRBJ1-5; clone_size: -; d_call: TRBD1; cdr3_aa: CASSLQGGLNQPQHF; cdr3_nt: TGTGCCAGCAGCTTGCAAGGGGGCTTAAATCAGCCCCAGCATTTT
v_call: TRBV12-3/TRBV12-4; j_call: TRBJ2-3; clone_size: -; d_call: -; cdr3_aa: CASSHRDTQYF; cdr3_nt: TGTGCCAGCAGTCATAGAGATACGCAGTATTTT
v_call: TRBV19; j_call: TRBJ2-1; clone_size: -; d_call: TRBD2; cdr3_aa: CASSIPGLAGRSYNEQFF; cdr3_nt: TGTGCCAGTAGTATACCGGGACTAGCGGGCCGCTCCTACAATGAGCAGTTCTTC
v_call: TRBV6-5; j_call: TRBJ1-1; clone_size: -; d_call: TRBD1; cdr3_aa: CASSPGTGFFTEAFF; cdr3_nt: TGTGCCAGCAGTCCCGGGACAGGGTTCTTCACTGAAGCTTTCTTT
v_call: TRBV10-1; j_call: TRBJ2-7; clone_size: few; d_call: -; cdr3_aa: CASSSQGNEQYF; cdr3_nt: TGCGCCAGCAGTTCCCAGGGGAACGAGCAGTACTTC
v_call: TRBV25-1; j_call: TRBJ2-1; clone_size: -; d_call: -; cdr3_aa: CASSDGPSSYNEQFF; cdr3_nt: TGTGCCAGCAGTGATGGCCCCTCCTCCTACAATGAGCAGTTCTTC
v_call: TRBV19; j_call: TRBJ2-3; clone_size: -; d_call: TRBD2; cdr3_aa: CASSSLAGGASTDTQYF; cdr3_nt: TGTGCCAGTAGTAGTCTAGCGGGAGGGGCTAGCACAGATACGCAGTATTTT
v_call: TRBV9; j_call: TRBJ2-2; clone_size: -; d_call: -; cdr3_aa: CASSLSLEGVAGELFF; cdr3_nt: TGTGCCAGCAGCCTCTCTCTCGAAGGGGTTGCCGGGGAGCTGTTTTTT
v_call: TRBV30; j_call: TRBJ1-2; clone_size: -; d_call: TRBD1; cdr3_aa: CAWSEQGAWGSGYTF; cdr3_nt: TGTGCCTGGAGTGAACAGGGGGCGTGGGGAAGCGGCTACACCTTC
v_call: TRBV9; j_call: TRBJ2-1; clone_size: -; d_call: TRBD2; cdr3_aa: CASSQGTSVNEQFF; cdr3_nt: TGTGCCAGCAGCCAGGGGACTAGCGTCAATGAGCAGTTCTTC
v_call: TRBV27; j_call: TRBJ2-3; clone_size: -; d_call: TRBD2; cdr3_aa: CASTTSGYLYAPTDTQYF; cdr3_nt: TGTGCCAGCACCACTAGCGGATATCTGTATGCCCCCACAGATACGCAGTATTTT
v_call: TRBV27; j_call: TRBJ1-2; clone_size: -; d_call: TRBD1; cdr3_aa: CASSLFGGQGADGYTF; cdr3_nt: TGTGCCAGCAGTTTATTTGGGGGACAGGGGGCGGATGGCTACACCTTC
v_call: TRBV7-9; j_call: TRBJ2-1; clone_size: -; d_call: TRBD2; cdr3_aa: CASSSPLAGSYNEQFF; cdr3_nt: TGTGCCAGCAGCTCGCCACTAGCGGGATCCTACAATGAGCAGTTCTTC
v_call: TRBV5-6; j_call: TRBJ2-5; clone_size: -; d_call: TRBD1; cdr3_aa: CASSGDRDQETQYF; cdr3_nt: TGTGCCAGCAGCGGAGACAGGGATCAAGAGACCCAGTACTTC
v_call: TRBV7-9; j_call: TRBJ2-1; clone_size: -; d_call: TRBD2; cdr3_aa: CAWRKLAGGNEQFF; cdr3_nt: TGTGCCTGGCGGAAACTAGCGGGAGGGAATGAGCAGTTCTTC
v_call: TRBV19; j_call: TRBJ2-1; clone_size: -; d_call: TRBD2; cdr3_aa: CASSIGGAGRGRTDEQFF; cdr3_nt: TGTGCCAGTAGTATCGGGGGGGCAGGTCGAGGCCGGACCGATGAGCAGTTCTTC